These 26 T cell receptor beta chains came from one sample sequenced in a study of blood T cells in healthy people across ages (dated by TCRdb to about 2015). The library was obtained by 5' RACE. These reads were obtained on an Illumina HiSeq 2500. The second PCR ran for roughly 7 to 11 cycles and used a J-beta primer mix along with a sample-barcoded 5' primer. TCRdb itself trimmed the public reads at Q25 with fastp, ran MiXCR and retained productive beta chains. Rows with one shared CDR3 protein collapse into an entry with the most common genes and DNA. The sample data list approximately 1.5 million distinct CDR3 sequences, and approximately 42% of these were observed just once. The ten largest account for under 5% of the sample. The sample comprised blood. Receptors were obtained from a woman in her late teens or twenties in good health.

Only a few counts were recorded for this clonotype. The chain has TRBV12-3 or TRBV12-4 and TRBJ1-1, with D unresolved. The V and J ends lost 6 bases and 5 bases respectively, with 13 bases between them. CDR3 length equals 13 residues. The CDR3 sequence: CASSWIEGTEAFF. The CDR3 DNA reads as TGTGCCAGCAGCTGGATTGAAGGGACTGAAGCTTTCTTT.

This clonotype was observed a handful of times. The chain has TRBV6-6 and TRBJ1-1, with D unclear. Germline V gene lookup returns CDR1 MNHNY and CDR2 SVGAGI (reference sequence). Trimming shortened V by 5 bases and J by 7 bases, and 8 bases separated the two germline ends. The CDR3 extends over 11 amino acids. The CDR3 nucleotides are TGTGCCAGCAGTGATGAATATGAAGCTTTCTTT. Protein: CASSDEYEAFF.

Of note for this clonotype: Germline and junction disagree at one end, which may indicate a read error. J is TRBJ2-1 and V is TRBV27; 7 positions agree with TRBD2. The CDR3 runs 13 residues. Germline V gene lookup returns CDR1 MNHEY and CDR2 SMNVEV (reference sequence). The CDR3 DNA sequence: TGTGTCAGCAGTCCACGGGACTACGATGAGCAGTTCTTC. Encoded protein: CVSSPRDYDEQFF.

A few counts support this clonotype. V usage is TRBV12-3 or TRBV12-4 and J usage is TRBJ1-5; 8 nucleotides match TRBD1. Trimming at V came to 5 bases and at J to 4 bases, leaving 10 bases not matched to a gene. This CDR3 spans 16 amino acids. CDR3 residues: CASSLGQGAMNQPQHF. The CDR3 region has the DNA TGTGCCAGCAGTCTAGGACAGGGAGCTATGAATCAGCCCCAGCATTTT.

With respect to this clonotype: This sequence may be a read error, since a much larger clone differs from it by one base. The CDR3 sequence is CSGEVAYEQYF. CDR3 DNA sequence: TGCAGCGGTGAAGTAGCATACGAGCAGTACTTC. J is TRBJ2-7 and V is TRBV29-1, with no clear D. The CDR3 is made up of 11 amino acids. In germline, CDR1 is SQVTM, CDR2 ANQGSEA.

CDR3: CASSLQGQSPLHF. In DNA, the CDR3 is TGTGCCAGCAGCTTACAGGGGCAATCACCCCTCCACTTT. The chain links TRBV7-2 to TRBJ1-6; possibly TRBD1 for D (6 bases). The V end was cut by 2 bases, the J end by 10 bases, with 9 bases between. The CDR3 has 13 residues. Germline CDR1 reads SGHTA; CDR2 reads FQGNSA.

The J gene is TRBJ2-1, the V gene TRBV19, with 8 nucleotides matching TRBD1. The CDR3 length is 18 residues. J was trimmed by 2 bases and V by 2 bases; bases with no gene match: 11. Germline CDR1 LNHDA, CDR2 SQIVND (reference sequence). The chain's CDR3 is CASSILRGQGKTYNEQFF. The CDR3 DNA reads TGTGCCAGTAGTATATTAAGAGGACAGGGTAAGACCTACAATGAGCAGTTCTTC.

The rearrangement uses TRBV7-6 and TRBJ2-1; D may be TRBD1 or TRBD2 (5 bases each). Trimming took off 3 bases at V and 7 bases at J, with 16 bases between the two ends. Germline V gives CDR1 SGHVS, CDR2 FNYEAQ. The CDR3 has 15 amino acids. The CDR3 region is CASSFYAGEGNEQFF. DNA of the CDR3: TGTGCCAGCAGCTTTTACGCGGGTGAGGGGAATGAGCAGTTCTTC.

This clonotype was seen repeatedly, ten times or more. The chain has TRBV12-3 or TRBV12-4 and TRBJ2-3; D ambiguous. The CDR3 runs to 13 residues. V lost 2 bases, J lost 6 bases, and 9 bases lay in between. CDR3 region: CASSLSQVDTQYF. The CDR3 DNA follows: TGTGCCAGCAGTTTATCCCAGGTTGATACGCAGTATTTT.

This clonotype was counted only a few times. The gene calls are TRBV20-1 and TRBJ2-1, with D unclear. The CDR3 is 16 residues long. Trimming pared 5 bases from V and 2 bases from J, leaving 19 bases between. Germline V gives CDR1 DFQATT, CDR2 SNEGSKA (reference sequence). CDR3 DNA sequence: TGCAGTGCTTATCCGGACCTCGTCCGGCCCTACAATGAGCAGTTCTTC. Translating gives CSAYPDLVRPYNEQFF.

CDR3 amino acids: CASSLGRTYQETQYF. CDR3 bases: TGTGCCAGCAGTTTGGGACGGACGTACCAAGAGACCCAGTACTTC. The chain uses TRBV27 and TRBJ2-5; D may be TRBD1 or TRBD2 (5 bases each). V was pared by 3 bases and J by 0 bases, with 11 bases between. Looked up from germline, CDR1 is MNHEY and CDR2 is SMNVEV (reference sequence). CDR3 length equals 15 residues.

The chain recombines TRBV5-1 with TRBJ2-5; the D is unclear. Germline CDR1 SGHRS, CDR2 YFSETQ. There are 13 residues in the CDR3. The V end lost 1 base, the J end lost 5 bases, and 9 bases lay between the germline ends. The CDR3 DNA sequence: TGCGCCAGCAGCTTGTGGGAATCGGAGACCCAGTACTTC. It yields the protein CASSLWESETQYF.

This clonotype was detected only a few times. The chain combines TRBV5-1 with TRBJ2-1; 7 bases map to TRBD2. The CDR3 runs 15 residues. CDR1 SGHRS and CDR2 YFSETQ come from the germline V gene. Trimming cost V 0 bases and J 8 bases; bases outside gene matches: 8. The CDR3 nucleotides are TGCGCCAGCAGCTTGGTGGGACTAAAGTTCCATGAGCAGTTCTTC. This encodes CASSLVGLKFHEQFF.

Concerning this clonotype itself: One end of the junction fails to match germline, which may point to a read error. This rearrangement joins TRBV2 to TRBJ1-1, with 8 bases matching TRBD1. Germline CDR1 is SNHLY and CDR2 is FYNNEI. CDR3 length: 14 residues. CDR3 sequence (DNA): TGTGCCAGCCAATTTCAGGGGGCAGGCACTAAAGCTTTCTTT. The encoded protein is CASQFQGAGTKAFF.

The chain uses TRBV4-1 and TRBJ2-7, with a weak D call TRBD1 (5 bases). With 1 base removed from V and 6 bases from J, the gap between germline ends came to 16 bases. The CDR3 is 15 residues long. The V gene's germline CDR1 is MGHRA and CDR2 YSYEKL. CDR3: CASSQVPAGNSEQYF. The DNA for the CDR3 is TGCGCCAGCAGCCAAGTTCCGGCAGGGAATAGCGAGCAGTACTTC.

The chain recombines TRBV29-1 with TRBJ2-1; 8 nucleotides align to TRBD1. CDR1 SQVTM and CDR2 ANQGSEA come from the germline V gene. After removal of 6 bases from V and 3 bases from J, the junction contained 4 bases not matched to a gene. The CDR3 sequence is 13 residues long. This CDR3 is CSVRQGNYNEQFF. The CDR3 coding sequence is TGCAGCGTACGACAGGGGAACTACAATGAGCAGTTCTTC.

This clonotype was detected only a few times. CDR3 sequence reads: CASSWGLGAYNEQFF. CDR3 sequence (DNA): TGTGCCAGCAGTTGGGGGCTCGGGGCCTACAATGAGCAGTTCTTC. The chain carries TRBV12-3 or TRBV12-4 and TRBJ2-1, with D perhaps TRBD1 (6 bases). This CDR3 comprises 15 residues. Trimming took off 4 bases at V and 2 bases at J, with 12 bases between the two ends.

The chain uses TRBV7-2 and TRBJ2-5, with 8 bases that match TRBD2. Trimming cost V 1 base and J 4 bases; bases outside gene matches: 5. Looked up from germline, CDR1 is SGHTA and CDR2 is FQGNSA. The CDR3 runs to 15 residues. The CDR3 region has the DNA TGTGCCAGCAGCTTAGGGGTTAGCGGGATAGAGACCCAGTACTTC. It specifies CASSLGVSGIETQYF.

A few counts support this clonotype. The chain recombines TRBV20-1 with TRBJ2-3, with unresolved D. From germline, CDR1 is DFQATT and CDR2 SNEGSKA (reference sequence). The CDR3 extends over 14 amino acids. Trimming took off 2 bases at V and 2 bases at J, with 11 bases between the two ends. The CDR3 is CSARTEMITDTQYF. Written as DNA, the CDR3 is TGCAGTGCTAGAACCGAAATGATCACAGATACGCAGTATTTT.

The CDR3 reads CASRDRFSGYEQYF. CDR3 nucleotide sequence: TGTGCCAGCAGGGACAGGTTTTCAGGCTACGAGCAGTACTTC. The rearrangement links TRBV12-3 or TRBV12-4 to TRBJ2-7; 7 bases are a match to TRBD1. The CDR3 totals 14 residues. The junction had 8 bases not matched to a gene; V was cut back by 6 bases and J by 3 bases.

The V call is TRBV7-2, the J call TRBJ2-2; D unresolved. The CDR3 runs 15 residues. Trimming removed 5 bases at V and 3 bases at J, with 13 bases between. CDR1 and CDR2 from the germline V gene are SGHTA and FQGNSA. The CDR3 protein is CASSDSGVDTGELFF. CDR3 nucleotide sequence: TGTGCCAGCAGCGATTCTGGGGTGGACACCGGGGAGCTGTTTTTT.

Comments on this clonotype: Given a much more abundant clone one base away, this may be a read error. The CDR3 here is CASTTNQGPSGELFF. The CDR3 coding sequence is TGTGCCAGCACAACTAACCAAGGCCCGTCCGGGGAGCTGTTTTTT. V usage is TRBV12-3 or TRBV12-4 and J usage is TRBJ2-2; D is undetermined. CDR3 length: 15 amino acids. V was clipped by 7 bases and J by 6 bases, with 18 bases between them.

CDR3 sequence: CASSYSRRSSYEQYF. CDR3 sequence (DNA): TGTGCCAGCAGTTACTCACGCAGGAGCTCCTACGAGCAGTACTTC. V usage is TRBV6-5 and J usage is TRBJ2-7; unclear D gene. The CDR3 has 15 amino acids. Trimming shortened V by 0 bases and J by 0 bases, and 9 bases separated the two germline ends. Germline V gene sequence: CDR1 MNHEY, CDR2 SVGAGI.

This clonotype turned up a few times. The chain combines TRBV6-2 or TRBV6-3 with TRBJ2-7, with TRBD2 matching over 10 bases. The CDR3 has 17 amino acids. The junction had 13 bases not matched to a gene; V was cut back by 4 bases and J by 4 bases. From germline, CDR1 is MNHEY and CDR2 SVGEGT. The DNA for the CDR3 is TGTGCCAGCAGTTCAAGACTAGCGGGCGGCTTCCTTTACGAGCAGTACTTC. Protein product: CASSSRLAGGFLYEQYF.

J is TRBJ1-4 and V is TRBV6-5; D not resolved. Trimming left V 5 bases short and J 8 bases short, with 12 bases between. There are 13 residues in the CDR3. Germline V gene data show CDR1 as MNHEY and CDR2 as SVGAGI. The CDR3 coding sequence is TGTGCCAGCAGTCGTATCGGTAGCGAAAAACTGTTTTTT. Its translation is CASSRIGSEKLFF.

V and J are TRBV27 and TRBJ1-4; 9 bases fit TRBD1. In germline, CDR1 is MNHEY, CDR2 SMNVEV (reference sequence). The length of the CDR3 is 14 residues. V was pared by 6 bases and J by 4 bases, with 3 bases of the junction left unmatched. The CDR3 protein is CASRVDRGNEKLFF. The CDR3 coding sequence is TGTGCCAGCAGGGTGGACAGGGGTAATGAAAAACTGTTTTTT. The whole variable domain, filled in from reference TRBV27 and TRBJ1-4, reads EAQVTQNPRYLITVTGKKLTVTCSQNMNHEYMSWYRQDPGLGLRQIYYSMNVEVTDKGDVPEGYKVSRKEKRNFPLILESPSPNQTSLYFCASRVDRGNEKLFFGSGTQLSVL.